This TCR beta chain originates from a study of blood T cell repertoires in COVID-19. Study details: The United States, Italy and Spain were the sources of the acute and convalescent COVID-19 samples. PBMCs, B-cell-depleted T cells, or T cells provided the cDNA or gDNA that made up the material.

The CDR3 length is 15 residues. CDR1 is LNHNV and CDR2 is YYDKDF in the germline V gene (reference sequence). V dropped 0 bases and J dropped 3; count of bases not matched to a gene: 4. As originally analysed: Counts of nucleated cells, estimated from reference gene primer amplification, were obtained. The method was immunoSEQ multiplex PCR; TCRdb's version includes in-frame clones alone and lacks a portion of them. D and trimming were read from the DNA, whereas the V and J calls and clone size are those reported in that table. Altogether 200,000 to 250,000 clones are present, 80% to 85% being singletons, with the ten largest covering around 8%. Patients at the Seattle site were enrolled during active infection and followed longitudinally.

The rearrangement links TRBV15 to TRBJ2-7, with 8 bases fitting TRBD1. The clonotype originates from an elderly woman with COVID-19, enrolled during active disease. The specimen sequenced was peripheral blood. CDR3 loop: CATSRDPGQGYEQYF. As DNA, the CDR3 is TGTGCCACCAGCAGAGATCCTGGACAGGGCTACGAGCAGTACTTC.